The 30 T cell receptor beta chains presented below share a single source sample, sequenced in a study of T cells in Graves' hyperthyroidism and ophthalmopathy. Amplification of TCR beta CDR3 regions was performed using RNA transcripts as template. TCR CDR3 regions were first amplified by RT-PCR with HTBI primers. TCRdb reprocessed the multiplex PCR reads with MiXCR, giving one entry per CDR3 protein. The sample consists of 350,000 to 500,000 distinct CDR3 sequences, about 13% of them appearing once. The material sequenced was blood. The receptors originated from a woman between 18 and 29 years old with Graves' hyperthyroidism.

This clonotype was found many times. V gene TRBV7-8 combines with J gene TRBJ1-1, with a possible D match to TRBD1 (5 bases). The V end was cut by 1 base, the J end by 1 base, with 22 bases between. The CDR3 has 19 residues. Germline V lookup: CDR1 SGHVS, CDR2 FQNEAQ. The CDR3: CASSLGSGGGRTSNTEAFF. The CDR3 DNA reads TGTGCCAGCAGCTTAGGATCGGGTGGGGGACGGACTTCGAACACTGAAGCTTTCTTT. Full variable domain (outside the CDR3, taken from reference TRBV7-8 and TRBJ1-1): GAGVSQSPRYKVAKRGQDVALRCDPISGHVSLFWYQQALGQGPEFLTYFQNEAQLDKSGLPSDRFFAERPEGSVSTLKIQRTQQEDSAVYLCASSLGSGGGRTSNTEAFFGQGTRLTVV.

There are many counts of this clonotype. The chain employs TRBV29-1 and TRBJ2-1, with 11 positions matching TRBD1. After removal of 6 bases from V and 5 bases from J, the junction contained 3 bases not matched to a gene. The CDR3 loop spans 13 amino acids. Germline V lookup: CDR1 SQVTM, CDR2 ANQGSEA. The CDR3 sequence is CSVRTGGHNEQFF. CDR3 nucleotide sequence: TGCAGCGTCCGGACAGGGGGCCACAATGAGCAGTTCTTC.

J is TRBJ2-2 and V is TRBV4-3; D unclear. The CDR3 totals 12 residues. CDR1 and CDR2 from the germline V gene are LGHNA and YSLEER. With 3 bases removed from V and 5 bases from J, the gap between germline ends came to 4 bases. The CDR3 DNA is TGCGCCAGCAGCCACGGTACCGGGGAGCTGTTTTTT. This codes for CASSHGTGELFF.

Ten or more counts support this clonotype. This chain joins TRBV20-1 and TRBJ1-1; D is unresolved. Germline lookup yields CDR1 DFQATT and CDR2 SNEGSKA (reference sequence). This CDR3 comprises 14 residues. V lost 1 base to trimming and J lost 1 base, with 10 bases between them. The CDR3 reads CSARVEASNTEAFF. In DNA, the CDR3 is TGCAGTGCTAGAGTAGAAGCTTCGAACACTGAAGCTTTCTTT.

The chain joins TRBV28 to TRBJ2-1; possibly TRBD1 or TRBD2 for D (6 bases each). Per the germline V gene, CDR1 is MDHEN and CDR2 is SYDVKM. V lost 6 bases, J lost 2 bases, and 17 bases lay in between. The CDR3 has 16 residues. The CDR3 is CASSLEGGGAYNEQFF. The CDR3 DNA reads TGTGCCAGCAGCTTAGAGGGGGGAGGCGCCTACAATGAGCAGTTCTTC.

This clonotype has a count of ten or more. The gene calls are TRBV27 and TRBJ2-1; 7 nucleotides line up with TRBD2. The V gene end was trimmed by 2 bases and the J gene end by 9 bases; junction bases not matched to a gene: 10. The CDR3 is 15 amino acids. From germline, CDR1 is MNHEY and CDR2 SMNVEV (reference sequence). CDR3 bases: TGTGCCAGCAGTTTAGAAGTGCGGGGGTTTGGTGAGCAGTTCTTC. Protein product: CASSLEVRGFGEQFF.

The chain links TRBV2 to TRBJ2-2, with 7 positions matching TRBD1. Germline CDR1 and CDR2: SNHLY and FYNNEI. There are 13 residues in the CDR3. V was pared by 8 bases and J by 5 bases, with 5 bases of the junction left unmatched. Written as DNA, the CDR3 is TGTGCCAGCCGGGACAGACCAACCGGGGAGCTGTTTTTT. Translated, it gives CASRDRPTGELFF.

There are many counts of this clonotype. This chain uses TRBV7-2 with TRBJ1-2; 7 bases fit TRBD1. CDR1 is SGHTA and CDR2 is FQGNSA in the germline V gene. Trimming removed 2 bases from V and 7 bases from J; junction bases left unmatched: 7. This CDR3 spans 14 amino acids. The CDR3 coding sequence is TGTGCCAGCAGCTTAAGACGGACAGGAGGTGGCTACACCTTC. Encoded protein: CASSLRRTGGGYTF.

Concerning this clonotype itself: This could be a read error, since a much larger clone is one nucleotide away. The CDR3 coding sequence is TGTGCCAGCAGGGGGCCGGACGGGGGGCCCTACGAGCAGTACTTC. Protein product: CASRGPDGGPYEQYF. The V and J genes are TRBV7-2 and TRBJ2-7, with a possible D match to TRBD2 (7 bases). The CDR3 has 15 amino acids. Germline V gives CDR1 SGHTA, CDR2 FQGNSA. V lost 6 bases, J lost 2 bases, and 17 bases lay in between.

This clonotype was seen at least ten times. The V and J genes are TRBV12-3 or TRBV12-4 and TRBJ2-7, with 7 bases that match TRBD1. This CDR3 is built from 14 residues. J was trimmed by 9 bases and V by 6 bases; bases with no gene match: 14. The CDR3 bases are TGTGCCAGCAGCCCCGGGACAGCATTCAGTGCGCAGTACTTC. It specifies CASSPGTAFSAQYF.

This clonotype was seen only a few times. The chain employs TRBV6-1 and TRBJ2-1; 9 positions agree with TRBD1. V dropped 6 bases and J dropped 3; count of bases not matched to a gene: 6. Germline-derived CDR1 and CDR2 are MNHNS and SASEGT. The length of the CDR3 is 15 residues. The CDR3 DNA reads TGTGCCAGCAGCCCCACAGGGGGCGTCTACAATGAGCAGTTCTTC. Protein product: CASSPTGGVYNEQFF.

A few counts support this clonotype. The genes are TRBV12-5 and TRBJ1-4; D is possibly TRBD1 (5 bases). CDR3 size: 16 residues. Germline CDR1 is LGHNT and CDR2 is FRNRAP. V lost 5 bases to trimming and J lost 7 bases, with 20 bases between them. The CDR3 DNA follows: TGTGCTAGTGGTCCGGGGGTAGCGGTTGGGGGTGAAAAACTGTTTTTT. Its protein product is CASGPGVAVGGEKLFF. Using reference TRBV12-5 and TRBJ1-4 for the parts outside the CDR3, the full variable domain is DARVTQTPRHKVTEMGQEVTMRCQPILGHNTVFWYRQTMMQGLELLAYFRNRAPLDDSGMPKDRFSAEMPDATLATLKIQPSEPRDSAVYFCASGPGVAVGGEKLFFGSGTQLSVL.

This chain uses TRBV20-1 with TRBJ2-5; D tentatively fits TRBD1 or TRBD2 (5 bases each). CDR3 size: 14 residues. CDR1 DFQATT and CDR2 SNEGSKA come from the germline V gene (reference sequence). V gave up 4 bases and J gave up 1 base, with 13 bases separating them. The CDR3 reads CSAIYSGTQETQYF. The CDR3 bases are TGCAGTGCTATATATTCAGGGACCCAAGAGACCCAGTACTTC.

This clonotype was observed at least ten times. The J gene is TRBJ2-2, the V gene TRBV12-3 or TRBV12-4, with 9 bases lining up with TRBD1. The CDR3 totals 15 residues. Trimming took 6 bases from V and 1 from J; bases not matched to a gene: 3. In DNA, the CDR3 is TGTGCCAGCAGCCAGGGACAGGGGAACACCGGGGAGCTGTTTTTT. Its translation is CASSQGQGNTGELFF.

This clonotype was recorded many times. The chain combines TRBV11-2 with TRBJ2-7; the match to TRBD1 covers 7 bases. V lost 1 base, J lost 2 bases, and 14 bases stayed unmatched. CDR1 and CDR2 from the germline V gene are SGHAT and FQNNGV. CDR3 length: 18 residues. The CDR3 loop is CASSLALAGTAYTYEQYF. As DNA, the CDR3 is TGTGCCAGCAGCTTAGCGTTGGCCGGGACAGCTTATACCTACGAGCAGTACTTC.

V usage is TRBV29-1 and J usage is TRBJ1-2; D call uncertain. Between the trimmed V and J ends, which lost 8 bases and 8 bases, there was a span of 9 bases. CDR1 is SQVTM and CDR2 is ANQGSEA in the germline V gene. The CDR3 covers 9 residues. The CDR3 coding sequence is TGCAGCTCCCTTGGGGGCTACACCTTC. Protein sequence: CSSLGGYTF.

This clonotype has only a few counts. The rearrangement joins TRBV30 to TRBJ2-7; 10 bases fit TRBD1. V lost 5 bases, J lost 3 bases, and 19 bases stayed unmatched. There are 18 residues in the CDR3. CDR1 is GTSNPN and CDR2 is SVGIG in the germline V gene (reference sequence). Here the CDR3 reads CAWDLAGTGARPSYEQYF. In nucleotides, the CDR3 is TGTGCCTGGGACCTAGCCGGGACAGGGGCTCGCCCAAGCTACGAGCAGTACTTC.

The chain links TRBV15 to TRBJ2-4, with D uncertain. This CDR3 has 14 residues. Looked up from germline, CDR1 is LNHNV and CDR2 is YYDKDF (reference sequence). The germline V and J ends were trimmed by 8 bases and 1 base, with 12 bases remaining between them. The CDR3 sequence: CATQRRWAKNIQYF. The CDR3 DNA reads as TGTGCCACCCAACGGCGGTGGGCCAAAAACATTCAGTACTTC.

The gene calls are TRBV24-1 and TRBJ2-1; D tentatively fits TRBD1 or TRBD2 (5 bases each). Germline CDR1 reads KGHDR; CDR2 reads SFDVKD. V shed 3 bases and J shed 2 bases, with 10 bases lying between them. This CDR3 region has 15 residues. Written as DNA, the CDR3 is TGTGCCACCAGTGATCGTGGGGGTCCCTACAATGAGCAGTTCTTC. It specifies CATSDRGGPYNEQFF.

The genes are TRBV11-3 and TRBJ1-1; D possibly corresponds to TRBD1 (6 bases). Germline values: CDR1 SGHNT, CDR2 YENEEA. The CDR3 is 14 amino acids. With 0 bases removed from V and 8 bases from J, the gap between germline ends came to 13 bases. The CDR3 DNA is TGTGCCAGCAGCTTAGATCTGGGGGCCGGCGAAGCTTTCTTT. It codes for CASSLDLGAGEAFF.

This clonotype was counted only a few times. The chain is built from TRBV3-1 and TRBJ2-7; 7 bases line up with TRBD2. CDR1 and CDR2 (germline): LGHDT, YNNKEL (reference sequence). The CDR3 extends over 15 amino acids. The V gene end was trimmed by 2 bases and the J gene end by 6 bases; junction bases not matched to a gene: 10. In nucleotides, the CDR3 is TGTGCCAGCAGCCAAATCGGCGGGAGAAAAGCCGAGCAGTACTTC. It yields the protein CASSQIGGRKAEQYF.

This clonotype was observed many times. The J gene is TRBJ1-2, the V gene TRBV20-1, with 7 bases aligning to TRBD1. V was clipped by 7 bases and J by 0 bases; unmatched bases: 5. CDR1 and CDR2 from the germline V gene are DFQATT and SNEGSKA (reference sequence). This CDR3 has 13 amino acids. The CDR3 spells CSVRDSSNYGYTF. CDR3 bases: TGCAGTGTCCGGGACAGCTCTAACTATGGCTACACCTTC.

V usage is TRBV11-2 and J usage is TRBJ2-5; TRBD2 matches at 11 bases. The ends lost 5 bases at V and 9 bases at J; junction bases unmatched: 17. The CDR3 covers 17 residues. CDR1 is SGHAT, CDR2 FQNNGV, per germline. CDR3 in amino acids: CASSMNSGRASALAQYF. The CDR3, as DNA: TGTGCCAGCAGCATGAATAGCGGGAGGGCCTCAGCCCTAGCCCAGTACTTC.

This clonotype was recorded at least ten times. The chain employs TRBV18 and TRBJ1-4, with 9 bases lining up with TRBD1. This CDR3 is 15 amino acids long. Germline V CDR1 and CDR2: KGHSH, LQKENI. With V trimmed by 0 bases and J by 7 bases, 3 bases remained unmatched. Here the CDR3 reads CASSPPSQGAEKLFF. The CDR3 nucleotides are TGTGCCAGCTCACCACCGTCACAGGGGGCTGAAAAACTGTTTTTT.

This clonotype showed up many times. The chain uses TRBV28 and TRBJ1-2; the D gene is possibly TRBD1 (5 bases). The CDR3 contains 14 residues. V lost 1 base to trimming and J lost 8 bases, with 14 bases between them. Germline CDR1 MDHEN, CDR2 SYDVKM. CDR3 sequence reads: CASSLYRSEYGYTF. The CDR3 coding sequence is TGTGCCAGCAGTTTATACAGGTCGGAATACGGCTACACCTTC.

This clonotype showed up many times. This chain joins TRBV6-1 and TRBJ2-5, with TRBD1 matching over 7 bases. The CDR3 contains 14 residues. Germline-derived CDR1 and CDR2 are MNHNS and SASEGT. V gave up 3 bases and J gave up 4 bases; unmatched junction bases: 5. The CDR3 reads CASSEEDRIETQYF. As DNA, the CDR3 is TGTGCCAGCAGTGAGGAGGACAGGATAGAGACCCAGTACTTC.

J is TRBJ1-5 and V is TRBV5-6; TRBD1 matches at 7 bases. The length of the CDR3 is 14 residues. The J segment lost 5 bases and the V segment lost 3 bases, leaving 5 bases of the junction unmatched. Germline V lookup: CDR1 SGHDT, CDR2 YYEEEE. CDR3 protein: CASSWGQTDQPQHF. The CDR3 region has the DNA TGTGCCAGCAGCTGGGGACAGACGGATCAGCCCCAGCATTTT.

This clonotype was seen repeatedly, ten times or more. The V and J genes are TRBV6-1 and TRBJ2-7; D remains ambiguous. The V end lost 2 bases, the J end lost 0 bases, and 8 bases lay between the germline ends. The CDR3 spans 14 residues. Germline V gives CDR1 MNHNS, CDR2 SASEGT. The CDR3 loop is CASSELRNSYEQYF. The CDR3 nucleotides read TGTGCCAGCAGTGAACTACGGAACTCCTACGAGCAGTACTTC.

In this sample, this clonotype turned up a few times. V usage is TRBV25-1 and J usage is TRBJ1-3; 10 positions agree with TRBD1. The CDR3 length is 17 residues. CDR1 and CDR2 (germline): MGHDK, SYGVNS. The trim removed 5 bases at V and 3 bases at J, leaving 10 bases unmatched. The CDR3 DNA reads as TGTGCCAGCAGTACTCGAGGGACAGGGGAGGATGGAAACACCATATATTTT. It translates to CASSTRGTGEDGNTIYF.

Many counts were recorded for this clonotype. The chain recombines TRBV3-1 with TRBJ2-1; 10 nucleotides line up with TRBD1. V gave up 6 bases and J gave up 3 bases; unmatched junction bases: 5. Per the germline V gene, CDR1 is LGHDT and CDR2 is YNNKEL (reference sequence). This CDR3 is built from 15 residues. Here the CDR3 reads CASRAGTGVYNEQFF. In nucleotides, the CDR3 is TGTGCCAGCAGGGCTGGGACAGGGGTCTACAATGAGCAGTTCTTC.